These T cell receptor beta chains were read from a single sample in a study of T cells after yellow fever vaccination. TCRdb re-called the 5' RACE reads with MiXCR, one entry per CDR3 protein. The sample has some 300,000 distinct CDR3 sequences; around 8.6% are singletons. The sample was CD4+ T cells sorted from PBMCs, taken 5 days after the yellow fever booster vaccination. Receptors originate from a man aged 18 to 35 who received the YFV17D yellow fever vaccine. Each CDR3 is given without its conserved first and last residue.

>13|TRBV7-9
ASSSLDRGVNGYT
>11|TRBV14
ASSQLSRAPLH
>12|TRBV7-2
ASSLVGGEETQY
>11|TRBV6-1
ASSEPPAGELF
>13|TRBV7-8
ASSLMAFTNEKLF
>14|TRBV7-9
ASSPFRDRGTGELF
>12|TRBV12-3/TRBV12-4
ATGLAGRTDTQY
>16|TRBV29-1
SVEVSSRGAAHGGGYT
>11|TRBV20-1
SARTSGGNEQF
>8|TRBV2
ASGTQGLH
>12|TRBV2
ASIKSGMNYGYT
>11|TRBV5-1
ASRLLELGELF
>12|TRBV7-2
ASSRGGAGETQY
>15|TRBV28
ASRSSQGLRNTGELF
>14|TRBV19
ASSPLTGAGTDTQY
>9|TRBV7-9
ASSAAETQY
>10|TRBV2
ASTGGFDEQY
>13|TRBV12-3/TRBV12-4
ASGAGASGGYEQY
>20|TRBV12-3/TRBV12-4
ASSLYWFGQANKGTGANVLT
>11|TRBV12-3/TRBV12-4
ATLGGGGQPQH
>13|TRBV28
ASSLSGLSNYGYT
>14|TRBV12-3/TRBV12-4
ASSRRTSGGVGEQF
>11|TRBV20-1
SARPRAPDTQY
>12|TRBV25-1
ASSDREAFYGYT
>14|TRBV4-3
ASSQDLGVTGNTIY
>12|TRBV9
ASSAQGGNSPLH
>14|TRBV4-2
ASSQGTSGGVNEQF
>18|TRBV5-1
ASSFFSIRRQDDPTYEQY
>13|TRBV27
ASSLGGDGNQPQH
>12|TRBV3-1
ASSQLAVGETQY
>15|TRBV20-1
SARALRAAASTDTQY
>15|TRBV6-5
ASRRGQGPSGANVLT
>10|TRBV20-1
SASRGQYEQY
>11|TRBV4-3
ASSHRGVSEAF
>13|TRBV6-4
ASSDSGRLQETQY
>15|TRBV5-6
ASSLGVPRLAKNIQY
>12|TRBV5-1
ASGARGVSGELF
>11|TRBV2
AIQRGGNNEQF
>15|TRBV5-1
ASSLALAGVNTGELF
>15|TRBV11-2
ASSLAFGRRAYYGYT
>12|TRBV5-1
ASSSGTGGDEQY
>10|TRBV29-1
SALSTGTGYT
>9|TRBV20-1
SARDGHEQF
>12|TRBV19
ASSRQGATGELF
>14|TRBV14
ASSRIAGTSYNEQF
>17|TRBV5-4
ASSLRTGDRFSGANVLT
>13|TRBV5-1
ASSYSDISYNEQF
>13|TRBV12-3/TRBV12-4
ASRGLGGNTGELF
>12|TRBV6-5
ASSYSGGYEKLF
>13|TRBV29-1
SVDRLGGMGETQY
>16|TRBV12-3/TRBV12-4
ASSLGTILPRSVSEQY